This TCR beta chain was recovered during a study of T cells in Graves' hyperthyroidism and ophthalmopathy. From germline, CDR1 is SGHTA and CDR2 FQGNSA. The CDR3 loop spans 15 amino acids. Trimming took 4 bases from V and 5 from J, leaving 17 bases between them. Concerning this clonotype: As yet, its antigen is unknown.

What was amplified from RNA transcripts were TCR beta CDR3 regions. HTBI primers drove first-round RT-PCR of the TCR CDR3. TCRdb passed the multiplex PCR reads through MiXCR, listing each CDR3 protein once. The profile shows about 400,000 distinct CDR3 sequences, 20% to 25% of them singletons. Whole-study results and caveats: Among clonotypes expanded in thyroid above 0.001, most were also found in blood.

Sample: blood. The TCR originated in a man aged 50-59 years with Graves' hyperthyroidism. The chain links TRBV7-2 to TRBJ2-5, with D perhaps TRBD2 (6 bases). Here the CDR3 reads CASSWRDLPMETQYF. CDR3 bases: TGTGCCAGCAGCTGGAGGGACCTTCCAATGGAGACCCAGTACTTC.